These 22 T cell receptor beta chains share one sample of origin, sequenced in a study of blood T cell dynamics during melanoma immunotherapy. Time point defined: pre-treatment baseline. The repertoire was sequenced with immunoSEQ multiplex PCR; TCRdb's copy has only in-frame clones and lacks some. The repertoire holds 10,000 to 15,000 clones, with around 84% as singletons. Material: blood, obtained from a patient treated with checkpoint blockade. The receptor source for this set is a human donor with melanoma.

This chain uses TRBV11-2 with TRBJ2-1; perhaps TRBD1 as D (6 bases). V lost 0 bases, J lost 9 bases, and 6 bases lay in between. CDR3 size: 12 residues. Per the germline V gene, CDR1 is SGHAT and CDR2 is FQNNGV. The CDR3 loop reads CASSLDRGEQFF. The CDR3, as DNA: TGTGCCAGCAGCTTAGACAGGGGTGAGCAGTTCTTC. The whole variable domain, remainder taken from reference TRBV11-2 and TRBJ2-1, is EAGVAQSPRYKIIEKRQSVAFWCNPISGHATLYWYQQILGQGPKLLIQFQNNGVVDDSQLPKDRFSAERLKGVDSTLKIQPAKLEDSAVYLCASSLDRGEQFFGPGTRLTVL.

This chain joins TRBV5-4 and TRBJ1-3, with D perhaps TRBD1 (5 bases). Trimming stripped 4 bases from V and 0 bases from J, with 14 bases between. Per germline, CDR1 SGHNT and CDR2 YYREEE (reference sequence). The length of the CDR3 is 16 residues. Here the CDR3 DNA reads TGTGCCAGCAGCACATTACAGGAGAGCTCTGGAAACACCATATATTTT. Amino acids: CASSTLQESSGNTIYF.

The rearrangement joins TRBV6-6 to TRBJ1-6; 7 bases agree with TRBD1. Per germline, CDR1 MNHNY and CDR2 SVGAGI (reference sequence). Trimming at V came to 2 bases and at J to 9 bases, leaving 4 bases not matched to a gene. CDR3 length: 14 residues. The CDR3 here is CASSYTGDSSPLHF. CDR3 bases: TGTGCCAGCAGTTACACAGGGGACAGTTCACCCCTCCACTTT.

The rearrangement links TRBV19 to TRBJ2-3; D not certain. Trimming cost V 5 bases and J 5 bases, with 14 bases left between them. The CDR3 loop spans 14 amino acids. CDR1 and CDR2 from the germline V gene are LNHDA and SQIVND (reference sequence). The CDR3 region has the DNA TGTGCCAGTAGTCGCGTTGTGGGTCAAGATACGCAGTATTTT. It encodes CASSRVVGQDTQYF.

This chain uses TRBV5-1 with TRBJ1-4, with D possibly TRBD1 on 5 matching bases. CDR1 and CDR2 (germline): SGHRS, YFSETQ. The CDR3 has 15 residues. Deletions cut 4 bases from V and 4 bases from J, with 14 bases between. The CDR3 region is CASSQTGTGNEKLFF. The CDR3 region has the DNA TGCGCCAGCAGCCAGACTGGGACGGGTAATGAAAAACTGTTTTTT.

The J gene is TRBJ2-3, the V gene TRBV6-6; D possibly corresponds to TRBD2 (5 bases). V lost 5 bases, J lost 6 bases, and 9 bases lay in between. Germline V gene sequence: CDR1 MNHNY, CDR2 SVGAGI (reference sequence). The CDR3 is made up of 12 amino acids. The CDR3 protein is CASSTREDTQYF. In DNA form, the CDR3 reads TGTGCCAGCAGTACAAGGGAGGATACGCAGTATTTT.

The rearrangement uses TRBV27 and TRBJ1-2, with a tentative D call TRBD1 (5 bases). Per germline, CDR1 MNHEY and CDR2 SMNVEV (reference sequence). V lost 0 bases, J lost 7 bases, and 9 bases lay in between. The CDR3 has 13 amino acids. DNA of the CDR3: TGTGCCAGCAGTTTATCAGGGGAGCGTGGCTACACCTTC. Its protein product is CASSLSGERGYTF.

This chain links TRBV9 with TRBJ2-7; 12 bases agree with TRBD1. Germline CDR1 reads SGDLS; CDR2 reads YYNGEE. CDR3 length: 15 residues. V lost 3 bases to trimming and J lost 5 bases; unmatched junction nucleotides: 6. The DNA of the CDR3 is TGTGCCAGCAGCGCCGGGACAGGGGGCGTCGACGAGCAGTACTTC. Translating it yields CASSAGTGGVDEQYF.

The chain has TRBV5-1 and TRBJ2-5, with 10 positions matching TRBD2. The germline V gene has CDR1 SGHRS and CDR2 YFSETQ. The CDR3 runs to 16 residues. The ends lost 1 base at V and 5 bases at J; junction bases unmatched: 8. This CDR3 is CASSLMASGGSETQYF. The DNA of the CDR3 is TGCGCCAGCAGCTTGATGGCTAGCGGGGGAAGTGAGACCCAGTACTTC. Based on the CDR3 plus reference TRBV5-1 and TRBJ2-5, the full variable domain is KAGVTQTPRYLIKTRGQQVTLSCSPISGHRSVSWYQQTPGQGLQFLFEYFSETQRNKGNFPGRFSGRQFSNSRSEMNVSTLELGDSALYLCASSLMASGGSETQYFGPGTRLLVL.

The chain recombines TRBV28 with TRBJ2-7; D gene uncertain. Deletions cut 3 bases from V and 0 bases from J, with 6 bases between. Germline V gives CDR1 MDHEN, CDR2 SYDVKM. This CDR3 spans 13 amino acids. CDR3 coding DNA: TGTGCCAGCAGTTTCACGGCCTCCTACGAGCAGTACTTC. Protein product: CASSFTASYEQYF.

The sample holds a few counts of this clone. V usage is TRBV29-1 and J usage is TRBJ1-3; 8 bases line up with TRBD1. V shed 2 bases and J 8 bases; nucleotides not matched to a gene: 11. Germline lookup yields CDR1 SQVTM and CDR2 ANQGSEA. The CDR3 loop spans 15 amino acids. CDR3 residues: CSVETGQGAEYTIYF. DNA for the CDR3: TGCAGCGTTGAAACCGGGCAGGGGGCGGAGTACACCATATATTTT.

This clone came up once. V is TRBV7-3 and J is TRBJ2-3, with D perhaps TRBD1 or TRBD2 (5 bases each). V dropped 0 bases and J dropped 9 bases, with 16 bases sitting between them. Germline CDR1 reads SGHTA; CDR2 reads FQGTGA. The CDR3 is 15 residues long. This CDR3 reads CASSLTSGPEGTQYF. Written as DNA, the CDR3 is TGTGCCAGCAGCTTAACGTCCGGGCCCGAGGGGACGCAGTATTTT.

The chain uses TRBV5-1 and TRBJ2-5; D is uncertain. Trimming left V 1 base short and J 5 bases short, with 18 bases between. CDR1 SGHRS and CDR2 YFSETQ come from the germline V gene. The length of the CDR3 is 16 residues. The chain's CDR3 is CASSLKLSTPLETQYF. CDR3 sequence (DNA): TGCGCCAGCAGCTTGAAGCTGAGCACGCCTCTGGAGACCCAGTACTTC.

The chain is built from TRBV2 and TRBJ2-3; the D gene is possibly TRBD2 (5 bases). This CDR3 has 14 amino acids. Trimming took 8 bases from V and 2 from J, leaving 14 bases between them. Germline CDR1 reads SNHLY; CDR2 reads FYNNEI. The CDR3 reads CASAMRVLTDTQYF. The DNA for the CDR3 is TGTGCCAGCGCCATGAGGGTACTCACAGATACGCAGTATTTT.

In DNA, the CDR3 is TGTGCCAGCAGCTTACTAGCCATTAATCAGCCCCAGCATTTT. Its protein is CASSLLAINQPQHF. This rearrangement joins TRBV7-2 to TRBJ1-5, with D unclear. Per germline, CDR1 SGHTA and CDR2 FQGNSA. The CDR3 is 14 residues long. The V end was cut by 2 bases, the J end by 4 bases, with 9 bases between.

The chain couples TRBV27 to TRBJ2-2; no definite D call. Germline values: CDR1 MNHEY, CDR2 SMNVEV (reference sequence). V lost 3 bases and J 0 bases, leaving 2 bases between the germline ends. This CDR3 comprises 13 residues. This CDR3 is CASSFPNTGELFF. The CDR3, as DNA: TGTGCCAGCAGTTTCCCGAACACCGGGGAGCTGTTTTTT.

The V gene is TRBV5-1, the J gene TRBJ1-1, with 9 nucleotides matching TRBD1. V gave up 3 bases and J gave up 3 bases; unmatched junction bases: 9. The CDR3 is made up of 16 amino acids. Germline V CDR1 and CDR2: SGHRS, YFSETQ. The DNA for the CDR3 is TGCGCCAGCAGCTCGGGGACAGGGATTGGTGACACTGAAGCTTTCTTT. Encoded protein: CASSSGTGIGDTEAFF.

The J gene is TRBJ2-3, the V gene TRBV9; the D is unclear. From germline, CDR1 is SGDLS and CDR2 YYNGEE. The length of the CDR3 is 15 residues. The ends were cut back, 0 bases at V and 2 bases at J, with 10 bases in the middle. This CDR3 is CASSVAARNTDTQYF. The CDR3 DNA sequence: TGTGCCAGCAGCGTAGCTGCGCGAAACACAGATACGCAGTATTTT.

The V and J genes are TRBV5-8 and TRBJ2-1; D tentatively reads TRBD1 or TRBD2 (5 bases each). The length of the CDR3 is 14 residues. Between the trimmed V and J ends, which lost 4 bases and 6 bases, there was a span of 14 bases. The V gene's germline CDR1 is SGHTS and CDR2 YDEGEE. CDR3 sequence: CASSPWGSGNEQFF. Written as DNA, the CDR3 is TGTGCCAGCAGCCCTTGGGGGAGCGGCAATGAGCAGTTCTTC. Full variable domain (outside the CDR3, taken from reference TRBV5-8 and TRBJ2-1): EAGVTQSPTHLIKTRGQQATLRCSPISGHTSVYWYQQALGLGLQFLLWYDEGEERNRGNFPPRFSGRQFPNYSSELNVNALELEDSALYLCASSPWGSGNEQFFGPGTRLTVL.

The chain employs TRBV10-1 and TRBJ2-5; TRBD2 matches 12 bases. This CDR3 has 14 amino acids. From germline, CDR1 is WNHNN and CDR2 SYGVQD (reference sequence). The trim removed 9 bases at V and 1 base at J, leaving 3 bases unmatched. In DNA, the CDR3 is TGCGCCAGTTCTAGCGGGGGGGCCCAAGAGACCCAGTACTTC. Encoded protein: CASSSGGAQETQYF.

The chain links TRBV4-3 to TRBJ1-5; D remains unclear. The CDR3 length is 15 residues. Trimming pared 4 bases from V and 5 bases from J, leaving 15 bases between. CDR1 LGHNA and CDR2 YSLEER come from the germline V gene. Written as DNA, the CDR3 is TGCGCCAGCAGCCCGAGTCCTGATCGAGATCAGCCCCAGCATTTT. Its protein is CASSPSPDRDQPQHF.

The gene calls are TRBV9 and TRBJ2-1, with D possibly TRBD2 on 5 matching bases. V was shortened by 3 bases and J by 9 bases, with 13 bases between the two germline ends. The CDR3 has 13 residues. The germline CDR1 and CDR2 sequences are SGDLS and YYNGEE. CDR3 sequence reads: CASSETLGGEQFF. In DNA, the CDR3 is TGTGCCAGCAGCGAAACTCTAGGAGGTGAGCAGTTCTTC.